This T cell receptor beta chain derives from a study of regulatory T cells in long-lasting Graves disease (dated by TCRdb to the early 2020s). Turning to the overall study: In the newly diagnosed Graves' disease group, patients had been taking antithyroid drugs for less than 3 months. Persistent Graves' disease patients were compared with newly diagnosed Graves' disease patients by peripheral blood TCR sequencing and RNA sequencing. The study was registered as a clinical trial and conducted in China. A total of roughly 33 samples underwent TCR sequencing: 13 from persistent and around 20 from newly diagnosed Graves' disease patients.

Reading the germline V gene (reference sequence) gives CDR1 SEHNR and CDR2 FQNEAQ. Counted from cysteine to phenylalanine, this CDR3 has 14 amino acids. The CDR3 DNA has 42 bases and is translated from base 1. Deletion took 1 base off V and 6 bases off J, with a span of 9 bases between the germline ends. What the research found in general, with its limitations: A larger number of public clonotypes was shared among persistent patients (around 3,000) than among newly diagnosed patients (approximately 1,000). Sequencing and analysis were limited to the TCR beta chain. Preferential use of TRBV28, TRBJ1-2 and TRBJ2-5 was observed in persistent disease, whereas TRBV20-1 and TRBJ2-1 were favored in newly diagnosed disease. As a limitation, the authors acknowledged that the small sample size may reduce accuracy. Peripheral blood alone was examined, since thyroid tissue, which constituted the primary lesion, could not be accessed. Persistent Graves' disease patients showed lower TCR Shannon entropy and fewer highly expanded clones than newly diagnosed patients, suggesting clonal expansion.

This clonotype was observed many times. Its antigen remains undetermined. No qualities accompany the bases; no much larger clone lies one base away. The library was made by multiplex PCR. Instrument used: Illumina HiSeq 4000. iRepertoire HTBI primers and Arm-PCR amplification of CDR3 regions were used to construct TCR beta libraries. PCR products were gel purified before sequencing. The study's own analysis went as follows. Across samples, 60 to 70 TRBV and 13 to 15 TRBJ segments were identified and used for gene usage analysis of CDR3 amino acid clonotypes. Filtered high-quality paired reads were merged into contigs using COPE and FqMerger. BLAST was used to align contigs to the IMGT TRBV, TRBD and TRBJ reference genes, and CDR3 was defined following IMGT. Highly expanded clones were defined as clonotypes with a frequency above 0.1%. Shannon entropy served as the measure of repertoire diversity, while the Gini coefficient captured V-J evenness. A clonotype was considered public if more than one individual shared it. TCRdb cleaned the public reads at Q25 with fastp, built clones with MiXCR and kept in-frame beta chains. One record per CDR3 amino acid sequence lists the most common genes and DNA. TCRdb's processing, not the authors', yielded these V and J calls. Recorded for this sample are 390,000 or so distinct CDR3 sequences; about an eighth of them occurred a single time. Approximately 20% of the sample goes to the ten largest clones.

The time point label here, explained by the study, means: newly diagnosed GD, antithyroid drugs for less than 3 months. For both TCR sequencing and RNA sequencing, RNA was extracted from PBMCs using TRIzol. The diagnosis of Graves' disease was made according to American Thyroid Association guidelines. The patients came from an endocrinology department in Xi'an, China. Each patient gave approximately 10 milliliters of peripheral blood, collected in an EDTA anticoagulant tube. PBMCs were isolated by Ficoll Paque Plus density gradient separation without further T cell sorting. An Agilent 2100 Bioanalyzer and agarose gel were used to check RNA quality, and a NanoDrop 2000 was used to measure RNA concentration. These same data were also listed under a study on T cells in Graves' hyperthyroidism and ophthalmopathy. Per that second paper: Graves' hyperthyroidism was defined as stable when no progression to ophthalmopathy occurred over 18 months of follow-up. The hyperthyroidism patients were between 18 and 65 years old and newly diagnosed, with a disease duration of less than 2 months. The study excluded patients with uncontrolled infections, other autoimmune diseases, pregnancy or lactation. Diagnoses were based on clinical symptoms, serum thyroxine and TRAb, thyroid ultrasound and orbital computed tomography. The TCR CDR3 was subjected to a first round of RT-PCR using the HTBI primer set and the Qiagen OneStep RT-PCR kit. Blood samples also contained most of the expanded thyroid clonotypes (frequency above 0.001), which suggests that blood repertoires may reflect thyroid immune responses. A model built on a 13 V-J signature distinguished ophthalmopathy from stable hyperthyroidism, reaching around 90% sensitivity and 81.08% specificity in cross-validation and 80%/75% in testing. In validation, progression to ophthalmopathy was predicted by the model with 65% to 71% sensitivity and nearly 75% specificity, a median of about 6.4 months before onset. To identify distinguishing TCR V-J signatures, a discovery cohort of around 100 patients was used, comprising 40 to 45 with Graves' ophthalmopathy and roughly 60 with stable Graves' hyperthyroidism. Prospective prediction of ophthalmopathy was tested in an independent validation cohort consisting of some 18 hyperthyroidism patients and about 17 patients who later progressed to ophthalmopathy. The roughly 90 discovery patients were divided at random into training and test sets in a 7:3 ratio. Thyroid tissue and blood T-cell repertoires from roughly six Graves' hyperthyroidism patients were also compared in the study. After blood sampling, hyperthyroidism patients were treated with methimazole at a starting dose of 30 mg daily, and ophthalmopathy patients were treated with high-dose intravenous methylprednisolone. Libraries were constructed in a second round of multiplex PCR, after which size selection and purification were performed. Paired-end sequencing of the libraries was performed with 100 bp reads on an Illumina HiSeq2000. SOAPnuke was used to process the raw data, throwing out any read that contained adapters or uncalled bases, had a mean Phred below 15, or lacked an exact constant-primer or identifier match. COPE v1.2.5 was used to merge the high-quality paired reads, and each unique nucleotide sequence was defined as a clonotype. MiTCR v1.1 was used to align the clonotypes against IMGT TRBV, TRBD and TRBJ reference segments. Analysis was restricted to V-J combinations with a frequency above 0.0001, which covered 99.2% of repertoires. The TCS score was defined as F50 (clonal expansion) divided by E x V (chaos), with BLOSUM62-based TCRdist calculated between CDR3 peptides within each V-J. Welch's t-statistics and random forest reduced several hundred V-J features to 13, which were used in a naive Bayes classifier (R e1071). No statistical method was used to fix the sample size in advance, and group allocation was not hidden from the investigators. According to the paper, TCR Vbeta CDR3 sequencing was carried out on some 140 peripheral blood samples, which came from fewer than 50 ophthalmopathy, some 73 hyperthyroidism and 17 progressor patients.

Recombination linked TRBV7-9 to TRBJ1-4; no D segment can be confidently identified. The clonotype comes from a woman under 30 with Graves disease. Donor details come from another sample of the same person, matched by shared clones. The sample here was peripheral blood mononuclear cells (PBMCs), taken at new diagnosis, from a patient treated with antithyroid drugs. The nucleotide sequence is given as TGTGCCAGCAGCTTAGGCGGGGAAGATGAAAAACTGTTTTTT. Protein translation: CASSLGGEDEKLFF.